The 2 T cell receptor beta chains listed next were all sequenced from one sample in a study of siplizumab effects on memory and regulatory T cells. The protocol was immunoSEQ multiplex PCR, while the TCRdb copy is restricted to in-frame clones and leaves out a portion. The sample lists about 100,000 clones; around 94% were seen once. Input material: Tregs sorted from blood. These receptors came from a human donor in good health.

This rearrangement joins TRBV6-6 to TRBJ2-1; 8 positions agree with TRBD2. The CDR3 covers 13 residues. V was clipped by 6 bases and J by 7 bases; unmatched bases: 5. Per the germline V gene, CDR1 is MNHNY and CDR2 is SVGAGI (reference sequence). The CDR3 loop reads CASRSGSLNEQFF. Written as DNA, the CDR3 is TGTGCCAGCAGGAGCGGGAGCCTTAATGAGCAGTTCTTC.

J is TRBJ2-5 and V is TRBV5-1; 13 bases fit TRBD2. V shed 0 bases and J 5 bases; nucleotides not matched to a gene: 7. This CDR3 is built from 17 residues. Germline V lookup: CDR1 SGHRS, CDR2 YFSETQ. The CDR3 DNA reads as TGCGCCAGCAGCTTGGGACTAGCGGGAGGCTTAGGGGAGACCCAGTACTTC. Encoded protein: CASSLGLAGGLGETQYF.